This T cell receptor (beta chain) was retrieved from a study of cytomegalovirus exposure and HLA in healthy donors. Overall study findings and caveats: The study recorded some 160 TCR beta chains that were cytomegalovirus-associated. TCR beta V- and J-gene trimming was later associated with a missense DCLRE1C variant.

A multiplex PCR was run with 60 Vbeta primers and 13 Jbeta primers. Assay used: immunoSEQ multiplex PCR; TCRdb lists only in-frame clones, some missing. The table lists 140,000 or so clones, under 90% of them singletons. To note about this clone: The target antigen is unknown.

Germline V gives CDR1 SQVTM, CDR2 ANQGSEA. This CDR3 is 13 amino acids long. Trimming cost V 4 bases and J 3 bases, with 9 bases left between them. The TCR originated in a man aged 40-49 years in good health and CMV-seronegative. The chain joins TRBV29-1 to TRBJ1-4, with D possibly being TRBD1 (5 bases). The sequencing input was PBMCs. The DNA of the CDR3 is TGCAGCGTTGTGGGGGGTGCTAATGAAAAACTGTTTTTT. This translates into CSVVGGANEKLFF.